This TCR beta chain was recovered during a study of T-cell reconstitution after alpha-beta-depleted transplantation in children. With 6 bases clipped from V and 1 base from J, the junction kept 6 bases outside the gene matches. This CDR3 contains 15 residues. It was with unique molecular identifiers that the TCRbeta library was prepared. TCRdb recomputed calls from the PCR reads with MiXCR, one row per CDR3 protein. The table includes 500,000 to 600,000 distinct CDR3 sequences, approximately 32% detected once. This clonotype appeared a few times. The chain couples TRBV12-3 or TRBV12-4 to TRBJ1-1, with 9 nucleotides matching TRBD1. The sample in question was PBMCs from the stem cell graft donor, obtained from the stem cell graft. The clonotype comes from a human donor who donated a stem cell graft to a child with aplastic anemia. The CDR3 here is CASRMTGGPNTEAFF. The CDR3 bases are TGTGCCAGCAGAATGACAGGGGGACCGAACACTGAAGCTTTCTTT.